This T cell receptor beta chain was profiled in a study of blood T cells in healthy people across ages (dated by TCRdb to between 2014 and 2017). Regarding the complete study: In model experiments, template switching captured about one uniquely barcoded TCR beta cDNA molecule for every two T cells. To avoid experimental bias, donors of different ages were spread randomly across the sequencing lanes. Using deep sequencing normalized with unique cDNA molecular identifiers, the study measured how TCR beta repertoire diversity changes with age. Two additional independent replicas of 1 million unique cDNA reads from the same blood draw were analyzed for two donors (one aged 18 to 29 and one aged 80 or older). The donors were split into four age groups: young (average about 16 years), middle-aged (over 35), aged (about 56) and long-lived (roughly 80).

What the authors observed across the whole study: Because profiling used bulk unsorted PBMCs, naive and antigen-experienced compartments could not be compared conclusively. Estimates of total diversity based on one million sequenced T cells were considered lower bounds and underestimates. Observed TCR beta diversity per million T cells fell roughly linearly with age, and a significant reduction was already apparent by age roughly 40. The percentage of naive T cells measured by flow cytometry correlated strongly with observed TCR beta diversity. Compared with the aged group, the long-lived group had more naive CD4+ T cells, fewer expanded clones and increased TCR diversity, suggesting age selection. Donor CMV infection status was unknown, potentially confounding age-related changes in expanded clonotypes.

V lost 2 bases and J lost 5 bases; the stretch between them is 11 bases long. The CDR3 runs 14 amino acids, cysteine and phenylalanine included. CDR3 DNA only is kept here, 42 bases in frame from base 1. Sequences SGHTA (CDR1) and FQGNSA (CDR2) are obtained from the germline V gene. Donors were 39 systemically healthy Caucasian individuals from Russia aged roughly 6 to 95 years. Ten milliliters of peripheral blood were drawn from each donor into EDTA-treated Vacutainer tubes. Ficoll-Paque density-gradient centrifugation was used to isolate PBMCs, with at least 6.5 million per sample. Trizol reagent was used to extract total RNA from PBMCs, with at least 5.5 micrograms per sample. Naive CD45RAhigh/CD27high T cell percentages were measured by flow cytometry on a PBMC aliquot from every donor. The protocol used for the library was 5' RACE. Instrument on record: Illumina HiSeq 2500. A second PCR of about 6 to 11 cycles was performed with a sample-barcoded 5' primer and a J-beta primer mix. A template-switch 5' adaptor carrying 12 random nucleotides introduced a unique molecular identifier onto each TCR beta cDNA molecule. At least 2.5 million CDR3-containing paired-end reads were obtained from each sample. All of the RNA was converted into first-strand cDNA using the Mint cDNA synthesis kit, with a TRBC-specific oligonucleotide serving as the primer. After uracil-DNA glycosylase treatment, a first 18-cycle PCR used universal primers M1SS and BC2_uni_R on all cDNA. From the authors' description of their analysis: Each sample was normalized by randomly selecting 1 million high-quality reads, each carrying a distinct molecular identifier. Reads sharing molecular identifiers were discarded rather than binned into consensus sequences. MiTCR, with a Q25 quality threshold and the strictest error-elimination algorithm, was used for CDR3 identification, clonotype clustering and error correction. Lower-bound total TCR beta diversity was estimated with a nonparametric unseen species model using Euler transformation. TCRdb reprocessing: public reads trimmed at Q25 with fastp, clones called with MiXCR, in-frame beta chains kept. Identical CDR3 proteins give one entry, which carries the most common genes and DNA. For this entry, the V and J calls and clone size follow TCRdb and not the study's own pipeline. In this sample the table shows fewer than 800,000 distinct CDR3 sequences, approximately 50% of which occur a single time. The top ten hold around a third of the sample.

This clonotype was found a few times. The target of this receptor is not known. Base qualities are missing; no much larger clone stands one base away. The sequenced sample consisted of blood. Rearrangement joined TRBV7-2 to TRBJ2-3; the D gene cannot be resolved reliably. This receptor was obtained from a woman in her sixties or seventies in good health. The nucleotide sequence is TGTGCCAGCAGCTTAATAGGACCGAGAGATACGCAGTATTTT. Its protein is CASSLIGPRDTQYF.